This record concerns one T cell receptor beta chain sequence. Its specificity is not known. TCRdb keeps only in-frame clones here, not all; method: immunoSEQ multiplex PCR. The sample records 65,000 to 90,000 clones, more than 60% being singletons. This specimen belongs to a study of vaccination effects on CD4 cells after COVID-19. The study's findings and limits: Long after vaccination, the clones induced by infection and by vaccine shrank markedly in size.

There are 16 residues in the CDR3. Trimming took 2 bases from V and 4 from J, leaving 17 bases between them. Germline-derived CDR1 and CDR2 are MNHEY and SVGEGT. In the ViraFEST assay, antigen-specific CD4+ clonotypes were identified by expansion after peptide-pool stimulation. Scientists isolated CD4+ T cells after an approximately ten-day culture period ended. Previously uninfected by SARS-CoV-2, the vaccine recipients also showed negative nucleocapsid antibodies. The source of this sequence is a human donor who received a COVID-19 vaccine. The sequencing used CD4+ T cells from PBMCs cultured with SARS-CoV-2 spike peptides, collected before COVID-19 vaccination. This chain uses TRBV6-2 or TRBV6-3 with TRBJ2-5, with TRBD1 as a possible D gene (5 bases). CDR3 sequence (DNA): TGTGCCAGCAGTTACGGCTCAGGGCTCTTATTAGAGACCCAGTACTTC. It specifies CASSYGSGLLLETQYF.